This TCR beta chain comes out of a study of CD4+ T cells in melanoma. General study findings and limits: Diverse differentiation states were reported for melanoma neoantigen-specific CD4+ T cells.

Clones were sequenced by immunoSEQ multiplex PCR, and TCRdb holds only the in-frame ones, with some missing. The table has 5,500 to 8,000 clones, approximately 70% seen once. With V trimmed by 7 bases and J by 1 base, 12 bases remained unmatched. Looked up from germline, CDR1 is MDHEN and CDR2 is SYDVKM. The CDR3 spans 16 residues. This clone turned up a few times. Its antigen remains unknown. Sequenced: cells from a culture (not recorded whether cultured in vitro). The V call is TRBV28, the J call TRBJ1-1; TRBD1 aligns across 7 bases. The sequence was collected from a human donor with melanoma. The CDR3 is CASIRGVGFGNTEAFF. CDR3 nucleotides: TGTGCCAGCATCAGGGGGGTCGGTTTTGGGAACACTGAAGCTTTCTTT.